Below, one TCR beta chain is given with its context. Its antigen target is currently unknown. Qualities for individual bases were not recorded, and no much larger clone is one base off. For the CD8 naive samples, CD45RO-negative cells were positively selected for CCR7, yielding a CD45RA+CCR7+ population from which TemRA cells were excluded. The donors were healthy, HIV-negative adults with no recently reported acute infections or vaccinations. Only Caucasian adults living in Nashville, Tennessee, USA were represented among the donors. Blood was obtained by leukapheresis, after which PBMCs were separated by Ficoll-Histopaque density gradient centrifugation and cryopreserved in liquid nitrogen vapor phase. Analytical flow cytometry was used to check the purity and quantity of each magnetically sorted T cell population. From each sorted fraction, genomic DNA was isolated and quantified by UV absorbance on a Nanodrop 2000c.

Using the deep immunoSEQ assay, TCR CDR3 regions were amplified from genomic DNA by multiplex PCR. Extracted genomic DNA from each cell subset was distributed evenly across all wells of several immunoSEQ 96-well plates, and each plate was treated as a replicate. Each replicate PCR for sorted subsets received approximately 200 ng genomic DNA, equal to 28,000 or so T cell genomes. Purified libraries were measured with a Qubit 3.0 fluorometer, size-checked on a Bioanalyzer 2100, and measured again with the KAPA Library Quantification kit. A separate single-read 150-cycle Illumina NextSeq 550 flow cell was used to sequence each immunoSEQ 96-well plate. The source study handled its data this way. Because only junctional sequences without quality scores were contained in the immunoSEQ output, filtering matching that applied to full-length reads could not be performed. To assign V/J genes and CDR3, sequences were annotated against IMGT germline references using PyIR, a Python wrapper for IgBLAST v1.9. Reads with weak V/J assignments (E-value above 1e-6), missing CDR3, stop codons, out-of-frame junctions, or ambiguous translated residues were removed. V3J clonotypes were defined by identical inferred V gene, J gene, and CDR3 amino acid sequence. To compute the percentage overlap between repertoires, the number of shared unique clonotypes was divided by the size of the smaller repertoire. Repertoire richness was assessed with RTK rarefaction, the Chao1 estimator, and Recon v2.1 estimates of unobserved clonotypes. Generation probabilities were computed with OLGA for all TCRbeta clonotypes obtained by the gDNA method from several donors. TCRdb mirrors the immuneACCESS table, restricted to in-frame sequences. Some clones are absent from its copies; in checked studies, under half trace to an unresolved V gene, and the reason for the others is unknown. V, J and clone size are those of that table, while D and trimming were read from the DNA. The sample table records around 1.9 million clones; roughly 91% of these occur just once. Jointly, the top ten make up more than 1.5% of the sample.

The data stem from a study of shared clonotypes between healthy human individuals (dated by TCRdb to 2018 to 2021). Regarding the study in general: A few men and a couple of women, aged 18 to 49 years, made up the cohort. Libraries were prepared and TCR repertoires were sequenced by different laboratories using diverse techniques, in order to increase sequencing depth and limit assay-specific biases. For each donor, CD4 naive and CD4 memory were each run on three plates, CD8 naive on two plates, and CD8 memory on one plate. The study deeply sequenced blood TCR repertoires of about 5 healthy adults to estimate repertoire size and the extent of clonotype sharing between individuals. Between about 0.85 and 8.9 billion PBMCs per donor were obtained by leukapheresis.

V lost 0 bases and J lost 0 bases; the stretch between them is 14 bases long. From the cysteine through the phenylalanine, the CDR3 covers 17 amino acids. The read is trimmed to its CDR3 DNA, 51 bases read in frame from base 1. CDR1 is given as MGHRA and CDR2 as YSYEKL, both from the germline V gene. Overall study outcomes, separate from this receptor: Higher generation probabilities were observed for clonotypes shared by all four sorted-subset donors than for non-shared clonotypes. Sampling was restricted to blood, and TCR repertoires in tissue are likely to differ from TCR repertoires in blood. Sharing across a few donors was observed for about 4.8% of naive CD4, less than 4% of naive CD8, about 2.3% of memory CD4, and roughly 0.43% of memory CD8 clonotypes. The genetic and exposure-history diversity represented was limited by the small number of donors. Incomplete sequencing was indicated by rarefaction of sorted-subset datasets, despite the large sequencing depth. Pairwise subsampling led to the expectation that sequencing depth would affect the degree of clonotype sharing among donors. Naive subsets generally had larger estimated clonotype richness than memory subsets.

The TCR sequence derives from a man younger than 35 in good health. Some clones in this sample may be carry-over from other donors' samples. In this chain, TRBV4-1 is recombined with TRBJ2-5; D gene: possibly TRBD1, on 6 matching bases. Material for sequencing was naive CD8+ T cells from PBMCs. Read against the paper, the sample's cell subset or site label means: CD45RA+CCR7+. The nucleotide sequence reads TGCGCCAGCAGCCAAGAGGAAGGGACACCGTACCAAGAGACCCAGTACTTC. Protein translation: CASSQEEGTPYQETQYF.